This entry lists 10 T cell receptor beta chains sequenced from one sample in a study of immune reconstitution after stem cell transplant in scleroderma. TCRdb passed the RT-PCR reads through MiXCR, listing each CDR3 protein once. The table has 5,000 or so distinct CDR3 sequences, less than 8.5% seen once. This specimen was collected before or after autologous hematopoietic stem cell transplantation (not recorded which). The receptors come from a male donor with systemic sclerosis.

The chain carries TRBV3-1 and TRBJ2-5; D is perhaps TRBD2 (5 bases). Germline V lookup: CDR1 LGHDT, CDR2 YNNKEL (reference sequence). This CDR3 is 14 amino acids long. V was shortened by 0 bases and J by 5 bases, with 10 bases between the two germline ends. The CDR3 spells CASSQDTAGETQYF. The CDR3 DNA sequence: TGTGCCAGCAGCCAAGATACCGCGGGCGAGACCCAGTACTTC.

This clonotype was counted only a few times. An end of the junction does not agree with germline; a read error may underlie this. This sequence joins TRBV27 and TRBJ2-5; 11 nucleotides match TRBD1. Germline V CDR1 and CDR2: MNHEY, SMNVEV (reference sequence). The CDR3 spans 15 residues. The CDR3 DNA follows: TGTGCCAGCAGTTCCGGGACAGGGGGACGCGAGACCCGGTACTTC. Its protein is CASSSGTGGRETRYF.

This clonotype turned up a few times. V and J are TRBV5-1 and TRBJ1-1; D not resolved. CDR3 length equals 14 residues. V lost 2 bases to trimming and J lost 0 bases, with 8 bases between them. Germline-derived CDR1 and CDR2 are SGHRS and YFSETQ. CDR3 amino acids: CASSLAGMNTEAFF. The CDR3 DNA reads as TGCGCCAGCAGCTTAGCGGGAATGAACACTGAAGCTTTCTTT.

This clonotype is medium-sized (0.01 to 0.1%) in the sample. The chain links TRBV20-1 to TRBJ1-5; 11 nucleotides line up with TRBD1. This CDR3 comprises 13 residues. The V segment lost 6 bases and the J segment 7 bases; nucleotides outside the gene matches: 5. Per the germline V gene, CDR1 is DFQATT and CDR2 is SNEGSKA (reference sequence). This chain's CDR3 is CSAEGQGEQPQHF. The CDR3 nucleotides are TGCAGTGCCGAGGGACAGGGGGAACAGCCCCAGCATTTT.

CDR3 sequence: CSVRQGGRTGELFF. The CDR3 region has the DNA TGCAGCGTTCGACAGGGAGGACGCACCGGGGAGCTGTTTTTT. The chain recombines TRBV29-1 with TRBJ2-2; D is perhaps TRBD1 (7 bases). V lost 5 bases and J lost 4, with 14 bases in between. This CDR3 region has 14 residues. Per the germline V gene, CDR1 is SQVTM and CDR2 is ANQGSEA.

This clonotype was seen a handful of times. The rearrangement uses TRBV5-1 and TRBJ2-3; D is unresolved. V shed 5 bases and J shed 0 bases, with 13 bases lying between them. The CDR3 is made up of 15 amino acids. Germline V gene data show CDR1 as SGHRS and CDR2 as YFSETQ. CDR3 nucleotides: TGCGCCAGCAGTAGCCAGGACCCTAGCACAGATACGCAGTATTTT. It is translated as CASSSQDPSTDTQYF. The whole variable domain, filled in from reference TRBV5-1 and TRBJ2-3, reads KAGVTQTPRYLIKTRGQQVTLSCSPISGHRSVSWYQQTPGQGLQFLFEYFSETQRNKGNFPGRFSGRQFSNSRSEMNVSTLELGDSALYLCASSSQDPSTDTQYFGPGTRLTVL.

This clonotype was counted a few times. The chain's CDR3 is CSATGTAIYNEQFF. DNA of the CDR3: TGCAGTGCCACCGGGACAGCCATTTACAATGAGCAGTTCTTC. The J gene is TRBJ2-1, the V gene TRBV20-1; 7 bases fit TRBD1. The J segment lost 4 bases and the V segment lost 6 bases, leaving 9 bases of the junction unmatched. Per germline, CDR1 DFQATT and CDR2 SNEGSKA (reference sequence). The CDR3 covers 14 residues.

The V and J genes are TRBV5-1 and TRBJ2-1, with a possible D match to TRBD1 (6 bases). The V end was cut by 3 bases, the J end by 8 bases, with 12 bases between. Germline V gene data show CDR1 as SGHRS and CDR2 as YFSETQ. The CDR3 runs to 13 residues. CDR3 sequence (DNA): TGCGCCAGCAGCTACAGGGCTACGGATGAGCAGTTCTTC. Its protein is CASSYRATDEQFF.

The chain uses TRBV5-1 and TRBJ2-1; 9 bases align to TRBD2. The CDR3 is 15 residues long. Germline V gene data show CDR1 as SGHRS and CDR2 as YFSETQ. J gave up 2 bases and V 5 bases, and 5 bases lay outside the gene matches. The CDR3 reads CASSPGTSPYNEQFF. The CDR3, as DNA: TGCGCCAGCAGTCCCGGGACTAGCCCCTACAATGAGCAGTTCTTC. Based on the CDR3 plus reference TRBV5-1 and TRBJ2-1, the full variable domain is KAGVTQTPRYLIKTRGQQVTLSCSPISGHRSVSWYQQTPGQGLQFLFEYFSETQRNKGNFPGRFSGRQFSNSRSEMNVSTLELGDSALYLCASSPGTSPYNEQFFGPGTRLTVL.

This clonotype was found a few times. The chain has TRBV6-2 or TRBV6-3 and TRBJ2-1; a weak D match, TRBD2 (7 bases). Germline-derived CDR1 and CDR2 are MNHEY and SVGEGT. CDR3 length equals 17 residues. V lost 5 bases to trimming and J lost 0 bases, with 17 bases between them. CDR3 DNA: TGTGCCAGCAGTACAGGGACTACCCTGAGCTCCTACAATGAGCAGTTCTTC. This gives the protein CASSTGTTLSSYNEQFF.